A selection of T cell receptor beta chains follows, all from one sample in a study of blood T cell repertoires in COVID-19. The repertoire was sequenced with immunoSEQ multiplex PCR; TCRdb's copy has only in-frame clones and lacks some. Counted here are approximately 350,000 clones, around 91% occurring once; the ten biggest clones make up around 3.3%. The sample consisted of peripheral blood. The source is a woman aged 18-29 years who had recovered from COVID-19. The CDR3 runs from the conserved cysteine through the conserved F or W. The D gene is left open where the match is weak. The listing skips clone size in some rows; elsewhere it reads once, few, many or a size class.

clone size | J gene | D gene | V gene | CDR3 protein | CDR3 DNA
. | TRBJ2-5 | TRBD1 | TRBV11-2 | CASSLLAVRGETQYF | TGTGCCAGCAGCTTATTGGCTGTCAGGGGGGAGACCCAGTACTTC
. | TRBJ1-2 | . | TRBV11-2 | CASSLSWGGRGYGYTF | TGTGCCAGCAGCTTAAGTTGGGGGGGCAGGGGATATGGCTACACCTTC
. | TRBJ1-2 | . | TRBV7-2 | CASSLGPTGYGYTF | TGTGCCAGCAGCTTAGGCCCGACGGGCTATGGCTACACCTTC
. | TRBJ2-1 | . | TRBV5-6 | CASSLGATNEQFF | TGTGCCAGCAGCTTGGGGGCAACCAATGAGCAGTTCTTC
. | TRBJ1-1 | . | TRBV29-1 | CSGVTGVNTEAFF | TGCAGCGGAGTGACAGGAGTGAACACTGAAGCTTTCTTT
. | TRBJ1-1 | . | TRBV7-9 | CASSEKRFEAFF | TGTGCCAGCAGCGAGAAGAGATTTGAAGCTTTCTTT
. | TRBJ2-1 | TRBD2 | TRBV27 | CASCTTSGRGDEQFF | TGTGCCAGCTGTACGACTAGCGGGAGGGGGGATGAGCAGTTCTTC
. | TRBJ1-5 | . | TRBV30 | CAWSYRGNQPQHF | TGTGCCTGGAGTTACCGGGGCAATCAGCCCCAGCATTTT
. | TRBJ2-1 | TRBD2 | TRBV9 | CASSVGTRTSNEQFF | TGTGCCAGCAGCGTGGGGACTAGGACGTCGAATGAGCAGTTCTTC
. | TRBJ1-2 | TRBD1 | TRBV5-6 | CASSSGTGSPYGYTF | TGTGCCAGCAGTTCCGGGACAGGGAGCCCCTATGGCTACACCTTC
few | TRBJ1-6 | TRBD1 | TRBV6-2/TRBV6-3 | CASSRQGLNSPLHF | TGTGCCAGCAGTCGACAGGGCCTTAATTCACCCCTCCACTTT